A selection of T cell receptor beta chains follows, all from one sample in a study of blood T cell repertoires in COVID-19. Repertoires were generated with immunoSEQ multiplex PCR, while TCRdb's copy carries only in-frame clones and drops some. Of approximately 300,000 clones listed, approximately 88% are singletons. Sequencing was performed on PBMCs or T cells enriched from blood (not recorded which). Receptor source: a man in his 60s who had recovered from COVID-19. CDR3s include the opening cysteine and the closing phenylalanine or tryptophan. Each record gives: V gene, clone size, J gene, D gene, CDR3 protein, CDR3 DNA. D genes are given only for firm matches. Some rows mark clone size as missing; the rest say once, few, many or name a class of expanded clone.

TRBV11-2	.	TRBJ1-2	.	CASSFTNPDSGKTTF	TGTGCCAGCAGCTTCACGAACCCAGACAGTGGGAAGACGACCTTC
TRBV28	.	TRBJ1-4	TRBD1	CASRNGGQGYEKLFF	TGTGCCAGCAGAAACGGGGGACAGGGTTATGAAAAACTGTTTTTT
TRBV19	.	TRBJ2-7	TRBD2	CATMGLASSYEQYF	TGTGCCACTATGGGACTAGCGAGCTCCTACGAGCAGTACTTC
TRBV11-2	.	TRBJ2-7	TRBD1	CASSFTGAISGEQYF	TGTGCCAGCAGCTTTACAGGGGCCATTTCTGGTGAGCAGTACTTC
TRBV6-1	.	TRBJ2-5	.	CASSEFGGREETQYF	TGTGCCAGCAGTGAATTCGGGGGTAGGGAAGAGACCCAGTACTTC
TRBV28	once	TRBJ1-4	TRBD1	CASSSPQGGRNEKLFF	TGTGCCAGCAGTTCACCACAGGGGGGTCGTAATGAAAAACTGTTTTTT
TRBV29-1	.	TRBJ1-5	.	CSVRGPNQPQHF	TGCAGCGTTCGGGGTCCCAATCAGCCCCAGCATTTT
TRBV5-1	few	TRBJ1-6	.	CASSLTAPGRNSPLHF	TGCGCCAGCAGCTTGACCGCCCCAGGGAGGAATTCACCCCTCCACTTT
TRBV24-1	.	TRBJ2-3	.	CATSDLSGVDTQYF	TGTGCCACCAGTGATTTGTCGGGTGTGGATACGCAGTATTTT
TRBV2	.	TRBJ1-5	.	CASKQGQGLSNQPQHF	TGTGCCAGCAAGCAGGGCCAGGGGCTTAGCAATCAGCCCCAGCATTTT
TRBV29-1	.	TRBJ2-5	.	CSFRRDPQTAQYF	TGCAGCTTTCGGCGGGATCCCCAAACGGCCCAGTACTTC
TRBV3-1/TRBV3-2	.	TRBJ2-1	TRBD2	CASSQRLAETPRNEQFF	TGTGCCAGCAGCCAGAGGCTAGCGGAAACCCCAAGGAATGAGCAGTTCTTC
TRBV10-3	.	TRBJ2-7	TRBD1	CATWDRSSYEQYF	TGTGCCACCTGGGACAGAAGTAGCTACGAGCAGTACTTC
TRBV2	few	TRBJ1-5	TRBD1	CASSRGAEQPQHF	TGTGCCAGCAGCAGGGGGGCAGAGCAGCCCCAGCATTTT
TRBV21-1	.	TRBJ2-7	.	CAKNPVAYEQYF	TGTGCCAAAAACCCGGTGGCCTACGAGCAGTACTTC
TRBV7-9	.	TRBJ1-4	.	CASSLGGTPVGEKLFF	TGTGCCAGCAGCTTAGGGGGGACACCGGTGGGTGAAAAACTGTTTTTT
TRBV18	.	TRBJ2-7	.	CASSPPSRGSYEQYF	TGTGCCAGCTCACCACCATCCCGGGGCTCCTACGAGCAGTACTTC
TRBV7-9	.	TRBJ1-3	.	CASNLGRVGNTIYF	TGTGCCAGCAATCTCGGCAGGGTTGGAAACACCATATATTTT
TRBV9	.	TRBJ1-1	.	CASSVPTGRTEAFF	TGTGCCAGCAGTGTTCCGACAGGTCGTACTGAAGCTTTCTTT
TRBV5-1	.	TRBJ1-4	TRBD1	CASSRDSHEKLFF	TGCGCCAGCAGTCGGGACAGCCATGAAAAACTGTTTTTT
TRBV6-1	.	TRBJ1-6	TRBD1	CASSVTGGQGNSPLHF	TGTGCCAGCAGTGTAACGGGGGGACAGGGTAATTCACCCCTCCACTTT
TRBV28	.	TRBJ2-7	TRBD2	CASSFGPSGSYEQYF	TGTGCCAGCAGTTTCGGTCCTAGCGGGAGTTACGAGCAGTACTTC
TRBV4-1	few	TRBJ2-1	.	CASSLAAPSYNEQFF	TGCGCCAGCAGCCTAGCGGCACCCTCCTACAATGAGCAGTTCTTC
TRBV11-2	.	TRBJ1-4	.	CASSFVLIGGLGNEKLFF	TGTGCCAGCAGCTTTGTCTTGATTGGGGGACTCGGTAATGAAAAACTGTTTTTT
TRBV3-1/TRBV3-2	.	TRBJ1-1	.	CASSQGGRTFNTEAFF	TGTGCCAGCAGCCAGGGAGGGCGGACATTTAACACTGAAGCTTTCTTT
TRBV5-1	.	TRBJ2-2	.	CASSLGPSGGNTGELFF	TGCGCCAGCAGCTTGGGGCCCTCTGGGGGCAACACCGGGGAGCTGTTTTTT
TRBV11-3	once	TRBJ2-1	TRBD1	CASSLATGVEQFF	TGTGCCAGCAGCTTAGCGACAGGGGTTGAGCAGTTCTTC
TRBV7-2	.	TRBJ1-4	TRBD1	CASAGQGALNEKLFF	TGTGCCAGCGCCGGACAGGGCGCTTTAAATGAAAAACTGTTTTTT
TRBV27	.	TRBJ1-6	.	CASSLYPGGLESPLHF	TGTGCCAGCAGTTTATACCCAGGAGGTCTGGAGTCACCCCTCCACTTT
TRBV5-1	.	TRBJ1-5	.	CASSFGDSNQPQHF	TGCGCCAGCAGCTTCGGGGATAGCAATCAGCCCCAGCATTTT
TRBV18	.	TRBJ2-7	TRBD1	CASSPRQGTYEQYF	TGTGCCAGCTCACCGAGACAGGGAACCTACGAGCAGTACTTC
TRBV5-1	.	TRBJ2-7	.	CASSLGAAGTHYEQYF	TGCGCCAGCAGCTTGGGGGCAGCCGGGACTCATTACGAGCAGTACTTC
TRBV4-1	.	TRBJ2-6	TRBD2	CASSPREGTGANVLTF	TGCGCCAGCAGCCCTAGGGAGGGAACTGGGGCCAACGTCCTGACTTTC
TRBV4-3	.	TRBJ2-2	.	CASSQDFSGFNTGELFF	TGCGCCAGCAGCCAAGACTTTTCGGGATTTAACACCGGGGAGCTGTTTTTT
TRBV14	.	TRBJ1-2	.	CASSPTPTGYTF	TGTGCCAGCAGCCCAACTCCTACTGGCTACACCTTC
TRBV29-1	.	TRBJ2-3	TRBD2	CSGRQRGNTDTQYF	TGCAGCGGAAGACAGCGGGGGAACACAGATACGCAGTATTTT
TRBV19	.	TRBJ1-5	TRBD1	CASSDKRGPPNQPQHF	TGTGCCAGTAGCGATAAGAGGGGGCCCCCCAATCAGCCCCAGCATTTT
TRBV5-1	.	TRBJ1-6	TRBD1	CASRGTGLSPLHF	TGCGCCAGCAGGGGGACAGGGTTATCACCCCTCCACTTT
TRBV7-9	.	TRBJ1-2	TRBD1	CASSPDREYYGYTF	TGTGCCAGCAGCCCGGACAGGGAATACTATGGCTACACCTTC
TRBV30	.	TRBJ2-1	.	CAWSLDGRRDEQFF	TGTGCCTGGAGTCTGGACGGACGCAGGGATGAGCAGTTCTTC
TRBV11-2	.	TRBJ2-7	TRBD1	CASSLLSRGYEQYF	TGTGCCAGCAGCTTACTCAGCAGGGGGTACGAGCAGTACTTC
TRBV4-1	.	TRBJ2-1	TRBD2	CASSQTPSGSFSYNEQFF	TGCGCCAGCAGCCAAACCCCTAGCGGGAGTTTCTCCTACAATGAGCAGTTCTTC
TRBV6-2/TRBV6-3	.	TRBJ1-2	.	CASSYSTKGPTYGYTF	TGTGCCAGCAGTTACTCGACGAAGGGGCCCACCTATGGCTACACCTTC
TRBV6-4	.	TRBJ2-1	.	CASSDSKASDSYNEQFF	TGTGCCAGCAGTGACTCGAAAGCTAGCGACTCTTACAATGAGCAGTTCTTC
TRBV5-1	.	TRBJ2-3	.	CASSPGVSGFTDTQYF	TGCGCCAGCAGCCCCGGGGTCAGCGGATTCACAGATACGCAGTATTTT
TRBV5-4	.	TRBJ2-3	.	CASRSQMLTDTQYF	TGTGCCAGCAGGTCCCAGATGCTCACAGATACGCAGTATTTT
TRBV18	.	TRBJ2-6	TRBD1	CASSPLQGAQGANVLTF	TGTGCCAGCTCACCATTGCAGGGGGCGCAGGGGGCCAACGTCCTGACTTTC
TRBV5-1	.	TRBJ1-1	.	CASSIQQRGGTEAFF	TGCGCCAGCAGCATTCAACAAAGGGGTGGGACTGAAGCTTTCTTT
TRBV4-2	.	TRBJ2-2	TRBD2	CASSQTSGRVTGELFF	TGTGCCAGCAGCCAGACTAGCGGGAGGGTTACCGGGGAGCTGTTTTTT
TRBV5-1	.	TRBJ2-2	.	CASSEQGAGELFF	TGCGCCAGCAGCGAACAGGGAGCCGGGGAGCTGTTTTTT
TRBV7-2	.	TRBJ2-7	TRBD1	CASSGYRGVASEQYF	TGTGCCAGCAGCGGATACAGGGGAGTCGCGAGTGAGCAGTACTTC